This TCR beta chain is from a study of T-cell reconstitution after alpha-beta-depleted transplantation in children. The study's findings and limits: Newly produced T cells mostly accounted for T-cell counts and diversity one year post-transplant.

As regards this clonotype: The target antigen is unknown.

Preparation of the TCRbeta library involved a method that used unique molecular identifiers. TCRdb processed the PCR reads anew with MiXCR; each CDR3 protein has one entry. In the table there are roughly 670,000 distinct CDR3 sequences, 10% to 15% of which are singletons. V dropped 5 bases and J dropped 5; count of bases not matched to a gene: 4. Germline V gene lookup returns CDR1 SEHNR and CDR2 FQNEAQ (reference sequence). The CDR3 is made up of 14 amino acids. This specimen consisted of PBMCs, obtained before TCRalphabeta/CD19-depleted stem cell transplant. This clonotype originated in a girl aged 2-10 years with congenital amegakaryocytic thrombocytopenia, due to receive a stem cell transplant. The chain links TRBV7-9 to TRBJ2-2; 8 bases match TRBD2. The CDR3 here is CASSVLAGTGELFF. CDR3 bases: TGTGCCAGCAGCGTATTAGCGGGGACCGGGGAGCTGTTTTTT.